The present T cell receptor beta chain was sequenced within a study of T cells after yellow fever vaccination. Trimming took off 5 bases at V and 6 bases at J, with 8 bases between the two ends. This CDR3 spans 11 amino acids. The germline V gene has CDR1 SGHTA and CDR2 FQGNSA. The sample holds many counts of this clonotype. TCRdb independently ran MiXCR on the 5' RACE reads; one entry per CDR3 protein. Here the sample spans roughly 240,000 distinct CDR3 sequences, around 6.7% being singletons. The sequenced sample was CD4+ T cells sorted from PBMCs, obtained on the day of the yellow fever booster vaccination. This TCR was recovered from a man in his thirties or forties who received the YFV17D yellow fever vaccine. This sequence joins TRBV7-2 and TRBJ2-7, with D unclear. In nucleotides, the CDR3 is TGTGCCAGCAGCGAGCCCCCCGAGCAGTACTTC. This codes for CASSEPPEQYF.